This passage covers 20 T cell receptor beta chains from one sample sequenced in a study of blood T cell repertoires in COVID-19. Profiling relied on immunoSEQ multiplex PCR, and the TCRdb table lists in-frame clones only, not all of them. The sample has about 210,000 clones, 85% seen once. The specimen sequenced was peripheral blood. These receptors were collected from a woman aged 70-85 years with COVID-19, enrolled during active disease.

The chain carries TRBV4-3 and TRBJ2-2; TRBD2 is a possible D gene (6 bases). The germline V gene encodes CDR1 LGHNA and CDR2 YSLEER. Trimming shortened V by 2 bases and J by 3 bases, and 7 bases separated the two germline ends. The CDR3 loop spans 14 amino acids. Here the CDR3 reads CASSQSGYTGELFF. CDR3 DNA: TGCGCCAGCAGCCAAAGCGGGTACACCGGGGAGCTGTTTTTT.

The rearrangement links TRBV11-2 to TRBJ2-2, with a possible D match to TRBD2 (6 bases). This CDR3 has 15 residues. In germline, CDR1 is SGHAT, CDR2 FQNNGV. V was trimmed by 2 bases and J by 2 bases, leaving 9 bases between them. The CDR3 coding sequence is TGTGCCAGCAGCTTATATGGACTAAACACCGGGGAGCTGTTTTTT. It codes for CASSLYGLNTGELFF.

V gene TRBV29-1 combines with J gene TRBJ1-5; 9 bases are shared with TRBD1. V gave up 6 bases and J gave up 3 bases; unmatched junction bases: 3. The CDR3 spans 13 residues. The germline V gene has CDR1 SQVTM and CDR2 ANQGSEA. In nucleotides, the CDR3 is TGCAGCGTAACAGGGGGCACCAATCAGCCCCAGCATTTT. It yields the protein CSVTGGTNQPQHF.

The rearrangement links TRBV11-3 to TRBJ1-4; D may be TRBD1 (5 bases). There are 15 residues in the CDR3. CDR1 and CDR2 from the germline V gene are SGHNT and YENEEA. Trimming pared 3 bases from V and 1 base from J, leaving 9 bases between. The CDR3 DNA sequence: TGTGCCAGCAGCTTGGGTAGGGGAACTAATGAAAAACTGTTTTTT. Encoded protein: CASSLGRGTNEKLFF.

The chain joins TRBV19 to TRBJ1-5; D is ambiguous. The CDR3 contains 17 residues. Trimming took off 1 base at V and 0 bases at J, with 13 bases between the two ends. Germline V gene data show CDR1 as LNHDA and CDR2 as SQIVND (reference sequence). Here the CDR3 DNA reads TGTGCCAGTAGTATAGCTATGACACGAAATAGCAATCAGCCCCAGCATTTT. Residues: CASSIAMTRNSNQPQHF.

The chain joins TRBV5-1 to TRBJ2-1; 8 positions agree with TRBD2. Per the germline V gene, CDR1 is SGHRS and CDR2 is YFSETQ. J gave up 3 bases and V 5 bases, and 7 bases lay outside the gene matches. The CDR3 runs to 15 residues. In DNA form, the CDR3 reads TGCGCCAGCAGGTGGAGGGCGGGGGGCTACAATGAGCAGTTCTTC. As protein: CASRWRAGGYNEQFF.

The chain employs TRBV9 and TRBJ1-2; maybe TRBD1 (6 bases). V gave up 3 bases and J gave up 4 bases, with 13 bases separating them. This CDR3 is built from 14 residues. Germline V CDR1 and CDR2: SGDLS, YYNGEE. The DNA for the CDR3 is TGTGCCAGCAGCGCTGACAGGAGTGGCTATGGCTACACCTTC. Translated, it gives CASSADRSGYGYTF.

V usage is TRBV5-1 and J usage is TRBJ2-2; D is perhaps TRBD2 (6 bases). The V gene lost 7 bases and the J gene lost 6 bases, with 19 bases spanning the gap. This CDR3 is built from 15 residues. Germline CDR1 reads SGHRS; CDR2 reads YFSETQ. DNA for the CDR3: TGCGCCAGCGACGCTCAGGGAGGTAGAGCCGGGGAGCTGTTTTTT. Translation gives CASDAQGGRAGELFF.

V is TRBV11-3 and J is TRBJ2-1; maybe TRBD1 (6 bases). Trimming shortened V by 3 bases and J by 5 bases, and 20 bases separated the two germline ends. There are 17 residues in the CDR3. The germline gives CDR1 SGHNT, CDR2 YENEEA. The CDR3 DNA sequence: TGTGCCAGCAGCTTTTTCGGCGTGGCAGGGGCGGACAATGAGCAGTTCTTC. Translating gives CASSFFGVAGADNEQFF.

CDR3 region: CASSPSWGDYGYTF. The CDR3 region has the DNA TGTGCCAGCAGCCCCTCGTGGGGAGACTATGGCTACACCTTC. V usage is TRBV6-5 and J usage is TRBJ1-2; no reliable D call. The CDR3 is 14 residues long. The germline V and J ends were trimmed by 6 bases and 3 bases, with 14 bases remaining between them. CDR1 and CDR2 from the germline V gene are MNHEY and SVGAGI.

V usage is TRBV18 and J usage is TRBJ2-1; 8 bases align to TRBD1. CDR1 is KGHSH, CDR2 LQKENI, per germline. The junction had 7 bases not matched to a gene; V was cut back by 3 bases and J by 6 bases. CDR3 length: 15 residues. The CDR3 reads CASSPSTGVGNEQFF. CDR3 DNA sequence: TGTGCCAGCTCACCGTCGACAGGGGTGGGCAATGAGCAGTTCTTC.

This clone was picked up one time. The rearrangement links TRBV7-3 to TRBJ1-2, with 7 bases fitting TRBD1. Trimming removed 5 bases from V and 13 bases from J; junction bases left unmatched: 13. The CDR3 is made up of 13 amino acids. In germline, CDR1 is SGHTA, CDR2 FQGTGA. CDR3 protein: CASSIGRRTGLTF. The CDR3 DNA is TGTGCCAGCAGCATAGGCCGGAGGACAGGTCTCACCTTC. The entire variable domain, with the rest obtained from reference TRBV7-3 and TRBJ1-2, is as follows: GAGVSQTPSNKVTEKGKYVELRCDPISGHTALYWYRQSLGQGPEFLIYFQGTGAADDSGLPNDRFFAVRPEGSVSTLKIQRTERGDSAVYLCASSIGRRTGLTFGSGTRLTVV.

The table lists this clone with a few counts. CDR3 sequence (DNA): TGTGCCAGCAGCTTCCGGGACAGGGACTACGAGCAGTACTTC. Its protein product is CASSFRDRDYEQYF. This chain joins TRBV13 and TRBJ2-7, with TRBD1 matching over 9 bases. V dropped 3 bases and J dropped 3; count of bases not matched to a gene: 3. The germline V gene encodes CDR1 PRHDT and CDR2 FYEKMQ (reference sequence). The CDR3 extends over 14 amino acids.

This sequence joins TRBV6-6 and TRBJ1-1; TRBD1 matches 9 bases. The CDR3 extends over 16 amino acids. J was trimmed by 1 base and V by 2 bases; bases with no gene match: 5. Germline loops: CDR1 MNHNY, CDR2 SVGAGI (reference sequence). The CDR3 DNA reads TGTGCCAGCAGTTACCGCGGGGGACAGGGGAACACTGAAGCTTTCTTT. It encodes CASSYRGGQGNTEAFF.

This clone was observed a single time. The DNA of the CDR3 is TGTGCCATCAGCGGGACAGCTCATCAGCCCCAGCATTTT. It codes for CAISGTAHQPQHF. The chain carries TRBV10-3 and TRBJ1-5; 7 nucleotides line up with TRBD1. V dropped 6 bases and J dropped 5; count of bases not matched to a gene: 4. Germline V gene data show CDR1 as ENHRY and CDR2 as SYGVKD. There are 13 residues in the CDR3.

The chain has TRBV4-3 and TRBJ1-5; 8 nucleotides match TRBD1. The CDR3 spans 16 residues. Trimming at V came to 3 bases and at J to 6 bases, leaving 10 bases not matched to a gene. Germline assignment: CDR1 LGHNA and CDR2 YSLEER. The DNA of the CDR3 is TGCGCCAGCAGCCAGGATATTACAGGGGGACGTCAGCCCCAGCATTTT. Its protein is CASSQDITGGRQPQHF.

The V and J genes are TRBV21-1 and TRBJ1-1; TRBD1, the table's D call, was not compared with the DNA. TRBV21-1 is described as a pseudogene. CDR3 length: 15 residues. CDR3 coding DNA: TGTGCCAGCAGCATCCGGGACAGGCGAAACACTGAAGCTTTCTTT. Its translation is CASSIRDRRNTEAFF.

The chain combines TRBV6-4 with TRBJ1-1, with D possibly matching TRBD1 (6 bases). This CDR3 has 14 residues. Germline V CDR1 and CDR2: MRHNA, SNTAGT. V was clipped by 5 bases and J by 1 base, with 11 bases between them. This CDR3 reads CASSSQQGNTEAFF. Here the CDR3 DNA reads TGTGCCAGCAGTTCTCAACAGGGGAACACTGAAGCTTTCTTT.

The chain combines TRBV11-3 with TRBJ2-4; TRBD1 is a possible D gene (6 bases). This CDR3 region has 14 residues. Germline-derived CDR1 and CDR2 are SGHNT and YENEEA. V was trimmed by 4 bases and J by 7 bases, leaving 14 bases between them. The CDR3 DNA follows: TGTGCCAGCAGCTCCTACAGGGCCGGCAACATTCAGTACTTC. It translates to CASSSYRAGNIQYF.

The chain uses TRBV5-8 and TRBJ1-5; 9 nucleotides agree with TRBD1. With 2 bases clipped from V and 9 bases from J, the junction kept 12 bases outside the gene matches. CDR1 is SGHTS, CDR2 YDEGEE, per germline. The CDR3 extends over 16 amino acids. In DNA, the CDR3 is TGTGCCAGCAGCTTAGGGGACAGGGCACCAGGGGTGCCCCAGCATTTT. Its protein is CASSLGDRAPGVPQHF.